This T cell receptor (beta chain) was retrieved from a study of T cells in women clearing cervical HPV infection. For the study at large: Cases' blood sampling followed lesion detection by median about 21 weeks (90 to 200).

Remarks on this clone: Antigen specificity is unknown. The read comes to an end 3 residues before the CDR3 does, leaving the germline J gene to fill in the end.

Genomic DNA, averaging about 1,200 ng per sample, yielded TCR beta CDR3 via immunoSEQ. Libraries were prepared by immunoSEQ multiplex PCR; TCRdb keeps only in-frame clonotypes and omits some of them. This table lists tens of thousands of clones. Trimming cost V 3 bases and J 3 bases, with 3 bases left between them. The CDR3 runs to 11 residues. The germline CDR1 and CDR2 sequences are SNHLY and FYNNEI. General study points: Controls had more TRBV6-7 (0.16%) than cases (roughly 0.11%). CIN3+ cases had significantly higher TCR richness than controls; evenness did not differ.

The chain links TRBV2 to TRBJ2-7; D gene ambiguous. The specimen was blood buffy coat. This TCR was sampled from a woman between 18 and 75 years old with a cervical HPV16 infection that either progressed to CIN3+ or cleared (not recorded which). CDR3 amino acids: CASSDNYEQYF. The sequenced CDR3 bases are TGTGCCAGCAGTGATAACTACGAG.